What follows are 19 T cell receptor beta chains derived from one specimen sequenced in a study of blood T cell repertoires in COVID-19. Profiled with immunoSEQ multiplex PCR; TCRdb holds only in-frame clones, not every one. This table has roughly 150,000 clones, around nine tenths appearing once. Input material: peripheral blood. Source of these receptors: a man aged 45-65 years who had recovered from COVID-19.

The chain joins TRBV6-5 to TRBJ1-1; TRBD1 matches at 7 bases. V lost 6 bases, J lost 7 bases, and 8 bases stayed unmatched. Germline values: CDR1 MNHEY, CDR2 SVGAGI. The length of the CDR3 is 13 residues. CDR3 region: CASRPDRAGEAFF. The CDR3 bases are TGTGCCAGCAGGCCCGACAGGGCGGGTGAAGCTTTCTTT.

V and J are TRBV18 and TRBJ1-1; D might be TRBD1 (5 bases). Trimming stripped 4 bases from V and 3 bases from J, with 15 bases between. CDR1 is KGHSH and CDR2 is LQKENI in the germline V gene. There are 15 residues in the CDR3. For the CDR3, the DNA is TGTGCCAGCTCACGATGGACAAGTGAAGACACTGAAGCTTTCTTT. This encodes CASSRWTSEDTEAFF.

V and J are TRBV19 and TRBJ2-1, with D perhaps TRBD2 (6 bases). Germline V gene sequence: CDR1 LNHDA, CDR2 SQIVND (reference sequence). There are 15 residues in the CDR3. V dropped 3 bases and J dropped 15 bases, with 24 bases sitting between them. CDR3: CASSILGGLPGFVFF. DNA of the CDR3: TGTGCCAGTAGTATTCTCGGGGGACTCCCGGGATTTGTGTTCTTC. The variable domain in full, with the rest retrieved from reference TRBV19 and TRBJ2-1, is DGGITQSPKYLFRKEGQNVTLSCEQNLNHDAMYWYRQDPGQGLRLIYYSQIVNDFQKGDIAEGYSVSREKKESFPLTVTSAQKNPTAFYLCASSILGGLPGFVFFGPGTRLTVL.

The chain employs TRBV5-1 and TRBJ2-7, with D tentatively TRBD2 (6 bases). The CDR3 is 16 residues long. In germline, CDR1 is SGHRS, CDR2 YFSETQ. V lost 5 bases to trimming and J lost 7 bases, with 25 bases between them. The CDR3 spells CASRDGTRPQGWEQYF. The DNA for the CDR3 is TGCGCCAGCAGGGACGGGACTCGTCCCCAAGGGTGGGAGCAGTACTTC.

This clone appeared once. This chain uses TRBV6-6 with TRBJ1-2; 8 bases line up with TRBD1. The CDR3 totals 15 residues. With V trimmed by 2 bases and J by 8 bases, 10 bases remained unmatched. Germline CDR1 is MNHNY and CDR2 is SVGAGI (reference sequence). CDR3 protein: CASSYRQGADGGYTF. Here the CDR3 DNA reads TGTGCCAGCAGTTACAGGCAGGGGGCTGATGGCGGCTACACCTTC.

V usage is TRBV10-2 and J usage is TRBJ2-7; 9 bases fit TRBD1. The CDR3 runs to 13 residues. Unmatched junction bases numbered 7, after V lost 0 bases and J lost 13 bases. Germline CDR1 and CDR2: WSHSY and SAAADI. In DNA form, the CDR3 reads TGCGCCAGCAGTGAGTCGGGACAGGGAGGGCTTTACTTC. It specifies CASSESGQGGLYF.

V is TRBV25-1 and J is TRBJ2-5; the D gene is possibly TRBD1 (5 bases). From germline, CDR1 is MGHDK and CDR2 SYGVNS. This CDR3 has 13 residues. The ends were cut back, 4 bases at V and 5 bases at J, with 11 bases in the middle. CDR3 nucleotides: TGTGCCAGCAGTGTTAGGGGTGCGGAGACCCAGTACTTC. Amino acids: CASSVRGAETQYF. The complete variable domain, with remaining parts taken from reference TRBV25-1 and TRBJ2-5, reads EADIYQTPRYLVIGTGKKITLECSQTMGHDKMYWYQQDPGMELHLIHYSYGVNSTEKGDLSSESTVSRIRTEHFPLTLESARPSHTSQYLCASSVRGAETQYFGPGTRLLVL.

This clone was observed a few times. The V gene is TRBV29-1, the J gene TRBJ2-5, with TRBD1 as a possible D gene (6 bases). CDR1 and CDR2 (germline): SQVTM, ANQGSEA. The CDR3 runs to 12 residues. Trimming cost V 4 bases and J 5 bases, with 11 bases left between them. CDR3 region: CSVVGGAETQYF. CDR3 coding DNA: TGCAGCGTTGTAGGGGGTGCGGAGACCCAGTACTTC.

The gene calls are TRBV6-2 or TRBV6-3 and TRBJ1-2, with TRBD1 identical over 7 bases. V gave up 6 bases and J gave up 7 bases; unmatched junction bases: 8. Looked up from germline, CDR1 is MNHEY and CDR2 is SVGEGT. This CDR3 has 13 amino acids. DNA of the CDR3: TGTGCCAGCAGCCCCCGGGACAGAGGTGGCTACACCTTC. This gives the protein CASSPRDRGGYTF.

The J gene is TRBJ2-7, the V gene TRBV29-1; 7 bases map to TRBD2. V lost 0 bases and J lost 4; bases outside the gene matches: 6. This CDR3 has 14 amino acids. Per germline, CDR1 SQVTM and CDR2 ANQGSEA. CDR3 nucleotide sequence: TGCAGCGTTGAAGATGCAGACGGGGGGTACGAGCAGTACTTC. Its protein product is CSVEDADGGYEQYF.

The chain recombines TRBV30 with TRBJ1-2; D possibly corresponds to TRBD1 (5 bases). This CDR3 contains 13 residues. With 0 bases removed from V and 4 bases from J, the gap between germline ends came to 9 bases. Germline V CDR1 and CDR2: GTSNPN, SVGIG (reference sequence). CDR3 protein: CAWSVARVYGYTF. CDR3 sequence (DNA): TGTGCCTGGAGTGTAGCCAGGGTCTATGGCTACACCTTC.

This chain links TRBV27 with TRBJ2-1; 10 nucleotides align to TRBD2. Per germline, CDR1 MNHEY and CDR2 SMNVEV (reference sequence). The CDR3 extends over 16 amino acids. V trimming: 0 bases; J trimming: 9 bases; junction bases outside the gene matches: 8. The CDR3 region has the DNA TGTGCCAGCAGTTTATCGACAAGCGGGGGGGCCCGTGAGCAGTTCTTC. Its translation is CASSLSTSGGAREQFF.

The chain uses TRBV19 and TRBJ1-5; a weak D match, TRBD1 (5 bases). Germline loops: CDR1 LNHDA, CDR2 SQIVND (reference sequence). V lost 3 bases and J lost 4, with 22 bases in between. CDR3 length equals 18 residues. The CDR3 region has the DNA TGTGCCAGTAGTATTTACGGGTTGAGACGGGGGGGAAATCAGCCCCAGCATTTT. This gives the protein CASSIYGLRRGGNQPQHF. Together with reference TRBV19 and TRBJ1-5, the CDR3 gives the full variable domain: DGGITQSPKYLFRKEGQNVTLSCEQNLNHDAMYWYRQDPGQGLRLIYYSQIVNDFQKGDIAEGYSVSREKKESFPLTVTSAQKNPTAFYLCASSIYGLRRGGNQPQHFGDGTRLSIL.

The CDR3 coding sequence is TGTGCCAGCAGTGCCCCAAGCGGGGTGGCCTACGAGCAGTACTTC. It codes for CASSAPSGVAYEQYF. V usage is TRBV28 and J usage is TRBJ2-7; 7 nucleotides align to TRBD2. CDR1 and CDR2 from the germline V gene are MDHEN and SYDVKM. The CDR3 is 15 residues long. The J segment lost 2 bases and the V segment lost 5 bases, leaving 9 bases of the junction unmatched.

This chain uses TRBV7-8 with TRBJ2-3; 15 bases are a match to TRBD2. Germline CDR1 SGHVS, CDR2 FQNEAQ. This CDR3 region has 19 residues. Trimming cost V 5 bases and J 3 bases; bases outside gene matches: 12. CDR3 coding DNA: TGTGCCAGCAGCCGAGTGGGACTAGCGGGGGGAAGAAGGACAGATACGCAGTATTTT. Its protein product is CASSRVGLAGGRRTDTQYF.

The chain employs TRBV11-3 and TRBJ2-5, with 9 nucleotides matching TRBD2. The CDR3 runs to 15 residues. After removal of 1 base from V and 4 bases from J, the junction contained 4 bases not matched to a gene. Germline lookup yields CDR1 SGHNT and CDR2 YENEEA. The CDR3: CASSLGGGAGETQYF. CDR3 coding DNA: TGTGCCAGCAGCTTAGGCGGGGGGGCCGGAGAGACCCAGTACTTC.

This chain joins TRBV19 and TRBJ1-4; TRBD1 might be the D (6 bases). V gave up 7 bases and J gave up 4 bases, with 10 bases separating them. Germline-derived CDR1 and CDR2 are LNHDA and SQIVND (reference sequence). The CDR3 is 13 residues long. Here the CDR3 DNA reads TGTGCCAGTAACCCGGACAGTAATGAAAAACTGTTTTTT. Protein sequence: CASNPDSNEKLFF.

This sequence joins TRBV5-4 and TRBJ2-4; tentatively, D is TRBD2 (6 bases). The germline V gene encodes CDR1 SGHNT and CDR2 YYREEE (reference sequence). Trimming shortened V by 4 bases and J by 2 bases, and 19 bases separated the two germline ends. The CDR3 consists of 17 residues. The CDR3 loop reads CASSPGAGLGPKNIQYF. The CDR3 bases are TGTGCCAGCAGCCCCGGCGCGGGACTGGGCCCCAAAAACATTCAGTACTTC.

The genes are TRBV19 and TRBJ1-2; weak D call: TRBD1 (6 bases). Trimming cost V 8 bases and J 8 bases, with 15 bases left between them. The CDR3 runs to 12 residues. Germline V CDR1 and CDR2: LNHDA, SQIVND (reference sequence). The CDR3 loop reads CASSGQNRGYTF. In DNA, the CDR3 is TGTGCCAGTTCCGGACAGAACCGGGGCTACACCTTC.